This TCR beta chain was recorded in a study of cytomegalovirus exposure and HLA in healthy donors. Points from the study as a whole: A later analysis reportedly found fewer N-insertions in an Asian-associated ancestry cluster than the approximately 670-donor mean. Owing to their indistinguishability, certain V segments, notably TRBV6-2 and TRBV6-3, were excluded. Rare TCR sequences predominated, though certain public TCRs were found in many donors.

CDR1 is MNHEY and CDR2 is SVGAGI in the germline V gene. This CDR3 contains 14 residues. Trimming took 8 bases from V and 4 from J, leaving 17 bases between them. The PCR employed 60 Vbeta primers together with 13 Jbeta primers. Data came from immunoSEQ multiplex PCR; TCRdb stores just in-frame clones and leaves some out. Here the sample spans 150,000 to 200,000 clones, about 80% being singletons. Concerning this clone itself: As yet, its antigen is unknown.

The chain has TRBV6-5 and TRBJ1-1, with D possibly TRBD1 on 6 matching bases. The sample consisted of PBMCs. This TCR derives from a man between 18 and 35 years old in good health and CMV-seronegative. CDR3 loop: CASGVRGGPTEAFF. DNA for the CDR3: TGTGCCAGCGGAGTTCGGGGGGGCCCCACTGAAGCTTTCTTT.